The sequence of this T cell receptor beta chain was determined in a study of OX40 agonist ivuxolimab in advanced cancers. This clone came up a few times. Its antigen is still unknown. The assay was immunoSEQ multiplex PCR, and TCRdb's table has in-frame clones only and misses some. The repertoire holds 7,000 to 9,500 clones, roughly 68% seen once, with roughly 40% in the top ten. Overall study results and limits: Both blood CD4+ and CD8+ T cells showed clonal growth by week 6 at 0.1 to 3.0 mg/kg.

The CDR3 totals 15 residues. Germline CDR1 and CDR2: LGHNA and YNFKEQ. V lost 0 bases to trimming and J lost 4 bases; unmatched junction nucleotides: 2. The material was CD4+ or CD8+ T cells sorted from blood, obtained in a trial of the OX40 agonist ivuxolimab. The TCR was taken from an adult with an advanced solid tumor such as melanoma, head and neck, liver or kidney cancer. J is TRBJ2-3 and V is TRBV4-2; the match to TRBD2 covers 9 bases. The CDR3 sequence is CASSQEREGPDTQYF. CDR3 nucleotides: TGTGCCAGCAGCCAAGAGCGGGAGGGCCCAGATACGCAGTATTTT.